The 14 T cell receptor beta chains reported below all come from one sample, sequenced in a study of blood T cell repertoires in COVID-19. TCRdb keeps only in-frame clones here, not all; method: immunoSEQ multiplex PCR. The sample has approximately 140,000 clones; over 70% are singletons. Sequencing was performed on peripheral blood. The receptors stem from a man aged 80 or over with acute or convalescent COVID-19.

The chain employs TRBV6-2 or TRBV6-3 and TRBJ1-2, with 9 bases identical to TRBD1. Germline V lookup: CDR1 MNHEY, CDR2 SVGEGT. J gave up 6 bases and V 0 bases, and 8 bases lay outside the gene matches. The CDR3 length is 16 residues. The chain's CDR3 is CASSYSRAGTGNGYTF. The CDR3 coding sequence is TGTGCCAGCAGTTACTCGAGGGCCGGGACAGGGAATGGCTACACCTTC.

DNA of the CDR3: TGTGCCAGCAGCTTTACTAGTGGCGGTTCAGATACGCAGTATTTT. This sequence encodes CASSFTSGGSDTQYF. This chain joins TRBV5-4 and TRBJ2-3, with a weak D call TRBD2 (5 bases). CDR1 and CDR2 from the germline V gene are SGHNT and YYREEE (reference sequence). CDR3 size: 15 residues. The ends were cut back, 2 bases at V and 4 bases at J, with 14 bases in the middle.

The J gene is TRBJ2-1, the V gene TRBV6-5; TRBD2 aligns across 8 bases. The ends lost 7 bases at V and 6 bases at J; junction bases unmatched: 11. From germline, CDR1 is MNHEY and CDR2 SVGAGI. The CDR3 runs to 15 residues. DNA of the CDR3: TGTGCCAGCAACCTGAGGGGACTAGGGGGCAATGAGCAGTTCTTC. It is translated as CASNLRGLGGNEQFF.

This rearrangement joins TRBV5-4 to TRBJ2-3, with 14 positions matching TRBD2. Germline V lookup: CDR1 SGHNT, CDR2 YYREEE (reference sequence). J lost 3 bases, V lost 5 bases, and 14 bases had no gene match. The CDR3 sequence is 19 residues long. The CDR3 is CASRRYGTSGSSGTDTQYF. The CDR3 DNA follows: TGTGCCAGCAGGAGGTACGGGACTAGCGGGAGTAGTGGGACAGATACGCAGTATTTT.

The chain is built from TRBV28 and TRBJ1-2; D gene uncertain. The CDR3 consists of 11 residues. CDR1 is MDHEN and CDR2 is SYDVKM in the germline V gene. The V gene lost 6 bases and the J gene lost 0 bases, with 2 bases spanning the gap. CDR3: CASSSNYGYTF. For the CDR3, the DNA is TGTGCCAGCAGCTCTAACTATGGCTACACCTTC.

This clone was picked up a small number of times. The sample contains more than one DNA sequence encoding this CDR3. The chain uses TRBV3-1 (or the pseudogene TRBV3-2) and TRBJ2-3; D is perhaps TRBD2 (6 bases). This CDR3 comprises 14 residues. With 4 bases removed from V and 0 bases from J, the gap between germline ends came to 8 bases. Germline CDR1 and CDR2: LGHDT and YNNKEL (reference sequence). CDR3 residues: CASSPRGSTDTQYF. CDR3 DNA: TGTGCCAGCAGCCCGCGGGGCAGCACAGATACGCAGTATTTT.

The V gene is TRBV7-9, the J gene TRBJ2-2; the match to TRBD2 covers 8 bases. CDR1 and CDR2 from the germline V gene are SEHNR and FQNEAQ (reference sequence). The CDR3 length is 13 residues. Germline trimming cut 4 bases from V and 8 bases from J; bases unmatched to any gene: 3. This CDR3 is CASSSSGSGELFF. The CDR3, as DNA: TGTGCCAGCAGCTCTAGCGGGTCAGGGGAGCTGTTTTTT.

The chain recombines TRBV7-9 with TRBJ1-1, with TRBD1 as a possible D gene (6 bases). There are 14 residues in the CDR3. The germline V gene has CDR1 SEHNR and CDR2 FQNEAQ (reference sequence). The V end lost 1 base, the J end lost 1 base, and 7 bases lay between the germline ends. The CDR3 sequence is CASSLDRANTEAFF. CDR3 coding DNA: TGTGCCAGCAGCTTAGACAGGGCGAACACTGAAGCTTTCTTT.

The chain joins TRBV3-1 (or the pseudogene TRBV3-2) to TRBJ1-4; D perhaps matches TRBD1 (5 bases). Germline V gene data show CDR1 as LGHDT and CDR2 as YNNKEL (reference sequence). Trimming pared 0 bases from V and 6 bases from J, leaving 11 bases between. The length of the CDR3 is 15 residues. CDR3 coding DNA: TGTGCCAGCAGCCAAGAGGGACTATCGGATGAAAAACTGTTTTTT. Translating gives CASSQEGLSDEKLFF.

V usage is TRBV5-8 and J usage is TRBJ2-2; 11 bases fit TRBD2. This CDR3 region has 16 residues. Unmatched junction bases numbered 9, after V lost 4 bases and J lost 7 bases. Germline CDR1 and CDR2: SGHTS and YDEGEE. The CDR3 spells CASSPRLAGFNGELFF. CDR3 sequence (DNA): TGTGCCAGCAGCCCTAGACTAGCGGGATTTAACGGGGAGCTGTTTTTT.

The chain is built from TRBV30 and TRBJ2-5, with 9 bases that match TRBD2. Per germline, CDR1 GTSNPN and CDR2 SVGIG (reference sequence). The V and J ends lost 0 bases and 3 bases, in that order; junction bases with no gene match: 11. The CDR3 sequence is 17 residues long. The CDR3 protein is CAWSVVFSGGAKETQYF. The CDR3 nucleotides read TGTGCCTGGAGTGTAGTGTTTAGCGGGGGCGCTAAAGAGACCCAGTACTTC.

The chain combines TRBV7-2 with TRBJ1-1; TRBD1 aligns across 8 bases. V lost 5 bases and J lost 5; bases outside the gene matches: 10. The CDR3 loop spans 15 amino acids. Germline CDR1 and CDR2: SGHTA and FQGNSA. The DNA for the CDR3 is TGTGCCAGCAGCCCGACGACAGGGGTATGGACTGAAGCTTTCTTT. It codes for CASSPTTGVWTEAFF. Full variable domain (remainder filled in from reference TRBV7-2 and TRBJ1-1): GAGVSQSPSNKVTEKGKDVELRCDPISGHTALYWYRQSLGQGLEFLIYFQGNSAPDKSGLPSDRFSAERTGGSVSTLTIQRTQQEDSAVYLCASSPTTGVWTEAFFGQGTRLTVV.

The J gene is TRBJ1-4, the V gene TRBV29-1; a weak D match, TRBD1 (6 bases). V lost 5 bases and J 8 bases, leaving 15 bases between the germline ends. CDR3 length: 13 residues. Germline V gives CDR1 SQVTM, CDR2 ANQGSEA. In DNA, the CDR3 is TGCAGCGTTCTTACAGGGCAGGGGGAAAAACTGTTTTTT. This codes for CSVLTGQGEKLFF.

The chain joins TRBV10-3 to TRBJ1-3; 8 nucleotides line up with TRBD1. V was pared by 8 bases and J by 4 bases, with 1 base of the junction left unmatched. Germline CDR1 ENHRY, CDR2 SYGVKD. This CDR3 comprises 12 residues. The CDR3 nucleotides read TGTGCCATCCGGGACAGGGGAAACACCATATATTTT. This codes for CAIRDRGNTIYF.